This T cell receptor beta chain was identified in a study of shared clonotypes between healthy human individuals (dated by TCRdb to 2020 to 2022). Describing the broader study: The cohort included a few men and two women between 18 and 49 years of age. For each donor, three plates each were used for CD4 naive and CD4 memory, two plates were used for CD8 naive, and one plate was used for CD8 memory. The study deeply sequenced blood TCR repertoires of several healthy adults to estimate repertoire size and the extent of clonotype sharing between individuals. Between about 0.85 and 9.5 billion PBMCs per donor were obtained by leukapheresis. Different laboratories and diverse techniques were used to prepare libraries and sequence TCR repertoires, to increase sequencing depth and limit assay-specific biases. Broader findings and caveats from the paper: Across a handful of donors, about 5.2% of naive CD4, around 3.3% of naive CD8, 2% to 2.5% of memory CD4, and roughly 0.41% of memory CD8 clonotypes were shared. Sampling was limited to blood, and TCR repertoires in tissue likely differ from TCR repertoires in blood. Clonotypes shared by all four sorted-subset donors showed higher generation probabilities than non-shared clonotypes. Larger estimated clonotype richness was generally found for naive subsets than for memory subsets. Even with the large sequencing depth, rarefaction of the sorted-subset datasets indicated that sequencing was incomplete. Pairwise subsampling indicated that sequencing depth was expected to affect the degree of clonotype sharing among donors. Because the study included a small number of donors, the genetic and exposure-history diversity represented was limited.

Comment on this clone: The target of this receptor is not known. No much larger clonotype is one base removed from it; base qualities were not supplied.

Using the deep immunoSEQ assay, multiplex PCR amplified TCR CDR3 regions from genomic DNA. For each cell subset, the extracted genomic DNA was distributed evenly across all wells of several immunoSEQ 96-well plates, and each plate served as one replicate. For sorted subsets, approximately 200 ng of genomic DNA, equivalent to around 30,000 T cell genomes, went into each replicate PCR. The purified libraries were quantified using a Qubit 3.0 fluorometer, sized with a Bioanalyzer 2100, and then quantified again using the KAPA Library Quantification kit. A separate single-read 150-cycle Illumina NextSeq 550 flow cell was used to sequence each immunoSEQ 96-well plate. In the source study's methods: The immunoSEQ output contained only junctional sequences without quality scores, so filtering could not match that applied to full-length reads. Sequences were annotated with PyIR, a Python wrapper for IgBLAST v1.9, and V/J genes and CDR3 were assigned using IMGT germline references. Reads with weak V/J assignments (E-value above 1e-6), missing CDR3, stop codons, out-of-frame junctions, or ambiguous translated residues were removed. A V3J clonotype was defined by an identical inferred V gene, J gene, and CDR3 amino acid sequence. Percentage overlap between repertoires was computed as shared unique clonotypes divided by the size of the smaller repertoire. Richness of each repertoire was evaluated using RTK rarefaction, the Chao1 estimator, and Recon v2.1 estimates of unobserved clonotypes. Generation probabilities were computed with OLGA for all TCRbeta clonotypes obtained by the gDNA method from a few donors. TCRdb provides this immuneACCESS table in a form limited to in-frame rearrangements. Some clones are lacking; in checked studies, under half of them reflect an unresolved V gene, and why the rest are absent is not known. The V and J calls and the clone size are those of that table, but D and trimming were determined from the DNA. Recorded for this sample are approximately 2.5 million clones; over 85% of them occurred a single time. The ten largest account for around 0.14% of the sample.

Donors were healthy HIV-negative adults with no recently reported acute infections or vaccinations. Every donor was a Caucasian adult living in Nashville, Tennessee, USA. Magnetic negative selection was used to enrich CD4+ T cells, after which naive cells were positively selected on CD45RA and the negative fraction became the memory subset. After blood collection by leukapheresis, PBMCs were isolated using Ficoll-Histopaque density gradient centrifugation and then cryopreserved in the vapor phase of liquid nitrogen. Purity and quantity of every magnetically sorted T cell population were checked by analytical flow cytometry. Genomic DNA was isolated from each sorted fraction and quantified by UV absorbance on a Nanodrop 2000c. The CDR3 spans 14 residues, from the cysteine through the phenylalanine. The read is trimmed to its CDR3 DNA, 42 bases read in frame from base 1. Sequences SQVTM (CDR1) and ANQGSEA (CDR2) are obtained from the germline V gene. A distance of 14 bases separates the germline ends of V and J, which lose 6 bases and 1 base respectively.

The sequence joins TRBV29-1 to TRBJ2-3; the D gene assignment is ambiguous. This TCR came from a man younger than 35 in good health. The sample was naive CD4+ T cells sorted from blood. The cell subset or site label corresponds to: CD45RA+ positively selected. The encoded CDR3 is CSVAEGLGTDTQYF. The DNA sequence is as follows: TGCAGCGTCGCCGAAGGCCTCGGCACAGATACGCAGTATTTT.